The 3 T cell receptor beta chains listed next were all sequenced from one sample in a study of shared clonotypes between healthy human individuals. The assay was immunoSEQ multiplex PCR, and TCRdb's table has in-frame clones only and misses some. The repertoire consists of approximately 530,000 clones, with 90% to 96% occurring once and the leading ten covering 0.055% to 0.075%. Sequenced: naive CD4+ T cells sorted from blood. Documented subset: CD45RA+ positively selected. All receptors derive from a young woman in good health.

V usage is TRBV6-5 and J usage is TRBJ2-1; possibly TRBD1 for D (5 bases). Looked up from germline, CDR1 is MNHEY and CDR2 is SVGAGI. The CDR3 consists of 13 residues. V dropped 6 bases and J dropped 15 bases, with 21 bases sitting between them. The CDR3 nucleotides are TGTGCCAGCAGAATGGACCGCGTAGGGGTTCTGTTCTTC. Protein sequence: CASRMDRVGVLFF.

The chain couples TRBV2 to TRBJ1-3, with TRBD1 matching 8 bases. CDR1 is SNHLY and CDR2 is FYNNEI in the germline V gene. The junction had 4 bases not matched to a gene; V was cut back by 6 bases and J by 0 bases. The CDR3 length is 15 residues. CDR3 sequence: CASRPGTGSGNTIYF. The CDR3 DNA sequence: TGTGCCAGCAGGCCCGGGACAGGCTCTGGAAACACCATATATTTT.

The chain employs TRBV19 and TRBJ2-5, with D tentatively TRBD1 or TRBD2 (5 bases each). The V end lost 1 base, the J end lost 8 bases, and 8 bases lay between the germline ends. The germline V gene has CDR1 LNHDA and CDR2 SQIVND (reference sequence). This CDR3 has 12 amino acids. CDR3 residues: CASSIGWDTQYF. The CDR3 DNA sequence: TGTGCCAGTAGTATAGGTTGGGACACCCAGTACTTC.